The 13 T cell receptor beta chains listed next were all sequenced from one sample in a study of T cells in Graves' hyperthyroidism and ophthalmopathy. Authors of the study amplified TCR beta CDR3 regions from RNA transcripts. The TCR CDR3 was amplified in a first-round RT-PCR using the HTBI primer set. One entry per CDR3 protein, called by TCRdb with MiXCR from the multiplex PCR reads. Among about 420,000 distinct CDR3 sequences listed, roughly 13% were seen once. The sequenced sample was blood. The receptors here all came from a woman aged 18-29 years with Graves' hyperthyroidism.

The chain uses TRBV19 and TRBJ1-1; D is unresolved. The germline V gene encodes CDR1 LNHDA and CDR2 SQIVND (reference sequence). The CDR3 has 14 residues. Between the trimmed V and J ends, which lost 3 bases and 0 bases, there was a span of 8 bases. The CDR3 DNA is TGTGCCAGTAGTATTACAGACTTGAACACTGAAGCTTTCTTT. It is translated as CASSITDLNTEAFF.

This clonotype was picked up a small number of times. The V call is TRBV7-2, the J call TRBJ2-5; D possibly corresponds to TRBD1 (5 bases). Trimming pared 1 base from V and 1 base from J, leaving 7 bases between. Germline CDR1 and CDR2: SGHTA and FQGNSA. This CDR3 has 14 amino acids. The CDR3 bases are TGTGCCAGCAGCTTAGACAGGACCCAAGAGACCCAGTACTTC. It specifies CASSLDRTQETQYF. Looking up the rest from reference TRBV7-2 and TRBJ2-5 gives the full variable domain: GAGVSQSPSNKVTEKGKDVELRCDPISGHTALYWYRQSLGQGLEFLIYFQGNSAPDKSGLPSDRFSAERTGGSVSTLTIQRTQQEDSAVYLCASSLDRTQETQYFGPGTRLLVL.

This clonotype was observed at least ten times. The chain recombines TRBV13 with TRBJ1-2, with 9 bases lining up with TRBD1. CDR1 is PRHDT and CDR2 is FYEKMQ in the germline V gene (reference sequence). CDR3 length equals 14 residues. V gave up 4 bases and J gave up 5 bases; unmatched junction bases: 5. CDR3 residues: CASSSMDRGYGYTF. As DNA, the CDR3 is TGTGCCAGCAGCTCCATGGACAGGGGATATGGCTACACCTTC.

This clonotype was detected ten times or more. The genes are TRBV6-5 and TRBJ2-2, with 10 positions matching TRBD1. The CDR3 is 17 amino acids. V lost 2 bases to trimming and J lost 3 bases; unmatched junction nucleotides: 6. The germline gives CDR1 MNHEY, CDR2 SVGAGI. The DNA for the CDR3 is TGTGCCAGCAGTTACGCCCCCGGGACAGGGGACACCGGGGAGCTGTTTTTT. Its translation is CASSYAPGTGDTGELFF.

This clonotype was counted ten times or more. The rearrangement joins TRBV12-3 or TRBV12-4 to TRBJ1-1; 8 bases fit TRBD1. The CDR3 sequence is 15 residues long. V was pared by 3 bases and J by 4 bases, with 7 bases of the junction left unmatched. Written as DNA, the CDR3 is TGTGCCAGCAGTTTCCAGGGGGCAGGGACCACTGAAGCTTTCTTT. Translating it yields CASSFQGAGTTEAFF.

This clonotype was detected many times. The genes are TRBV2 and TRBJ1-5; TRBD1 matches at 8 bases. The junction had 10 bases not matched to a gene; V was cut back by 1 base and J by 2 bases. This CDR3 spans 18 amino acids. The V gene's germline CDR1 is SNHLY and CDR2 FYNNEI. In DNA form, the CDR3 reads TGTGCCAGCAGTGAAGGCCAGGGGGCTGCTCTGGGCAATCAGCCCCAGCATTTT. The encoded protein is CASSEGQGAALGNQPQHF. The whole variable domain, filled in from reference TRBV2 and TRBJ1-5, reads EPEVTQTPSHQVTQMGQEVILRCVPISNHLYFYWYRQILGQKVEFLVSFYNNEISEKSEIFDDQFSVERPDGSNFTLKIRSTKLEDSAMYFCASSEGQGAALGNQPQHFGDGTRLSIL.

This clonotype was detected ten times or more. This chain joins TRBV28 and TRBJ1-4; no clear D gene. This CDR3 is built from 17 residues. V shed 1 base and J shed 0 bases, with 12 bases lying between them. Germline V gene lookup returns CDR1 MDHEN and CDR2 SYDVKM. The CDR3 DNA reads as TGTGCCAGCAGTTTATATTCAGTAACTCCAACTAATGAAAAACTGTTTTTT. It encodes CASSLYSVTPTNEKLFF.

CDR3 coding DNA: TGCAGTGCTCTGGGACTCCTAGCTGACGAGCAGTACTTC. This codes for CSALGLLADEQYF. The chain couples TRBV20-1 to TRBJ2-7; D might be TRBD2 (6 bases). This CDR3 contains 13 residues. Germline CDR1 and CDR2: DFQATT and SNEGSKA (reference sequence). V was clipped by 5 bases and J by 5 bases, with 16 bases between them.

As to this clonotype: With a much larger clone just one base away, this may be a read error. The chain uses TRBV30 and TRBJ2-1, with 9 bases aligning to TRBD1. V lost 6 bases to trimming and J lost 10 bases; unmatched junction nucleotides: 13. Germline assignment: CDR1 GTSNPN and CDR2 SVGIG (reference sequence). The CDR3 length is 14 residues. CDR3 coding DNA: TGTGCCTGTAACCGGGACAGGGTTTGGGACGAGCAGTTCTTC. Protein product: CACNRDRVWDEQFF.

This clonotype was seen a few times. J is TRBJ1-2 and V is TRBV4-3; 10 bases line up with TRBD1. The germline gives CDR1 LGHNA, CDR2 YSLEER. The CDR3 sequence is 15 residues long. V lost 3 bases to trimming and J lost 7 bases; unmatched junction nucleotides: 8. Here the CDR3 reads CASSQSTGGAGGYTF. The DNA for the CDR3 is TGCGCCAGCAGCCAGTCGACAGGGGGCGCGGGTGGCTACACCTTC.

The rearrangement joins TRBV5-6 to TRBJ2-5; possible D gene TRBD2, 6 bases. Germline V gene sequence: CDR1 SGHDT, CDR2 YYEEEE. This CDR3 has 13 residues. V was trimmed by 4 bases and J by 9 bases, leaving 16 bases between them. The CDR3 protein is CASSRLAGRAQYF. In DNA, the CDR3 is TGTGCCAGCAGCCGTCTGGCGGGACGGGCCCAGTACTTC. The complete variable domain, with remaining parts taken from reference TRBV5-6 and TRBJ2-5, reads DAGVTQSPTHLIKTRGQQVTLRCSPKSGHDTVSWYQQALGQGPQFIFQYYEEEERQRGNFPDRFSGHQFPNYSSELNVNALLLGDSALYLCASSRLAGRAQYFGPGTRLLVL.

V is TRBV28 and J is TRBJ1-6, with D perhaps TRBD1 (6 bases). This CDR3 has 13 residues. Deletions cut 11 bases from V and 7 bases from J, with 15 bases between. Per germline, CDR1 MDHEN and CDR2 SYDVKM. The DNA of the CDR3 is TGTGCCGGGAGGGGGACTGGGAATTCACCCCTCCACTTT. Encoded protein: CAGRGTGNSPLHF.

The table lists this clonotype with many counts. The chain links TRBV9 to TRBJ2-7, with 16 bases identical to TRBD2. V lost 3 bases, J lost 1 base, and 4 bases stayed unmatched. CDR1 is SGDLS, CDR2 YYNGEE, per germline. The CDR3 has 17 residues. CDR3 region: CASSAGGLAGGSYEQYF. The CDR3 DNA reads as TGTGCCAGCAGCGCAGGGGGACTAGCGGGAGGGTCCTACGAGCAGTACTTC.